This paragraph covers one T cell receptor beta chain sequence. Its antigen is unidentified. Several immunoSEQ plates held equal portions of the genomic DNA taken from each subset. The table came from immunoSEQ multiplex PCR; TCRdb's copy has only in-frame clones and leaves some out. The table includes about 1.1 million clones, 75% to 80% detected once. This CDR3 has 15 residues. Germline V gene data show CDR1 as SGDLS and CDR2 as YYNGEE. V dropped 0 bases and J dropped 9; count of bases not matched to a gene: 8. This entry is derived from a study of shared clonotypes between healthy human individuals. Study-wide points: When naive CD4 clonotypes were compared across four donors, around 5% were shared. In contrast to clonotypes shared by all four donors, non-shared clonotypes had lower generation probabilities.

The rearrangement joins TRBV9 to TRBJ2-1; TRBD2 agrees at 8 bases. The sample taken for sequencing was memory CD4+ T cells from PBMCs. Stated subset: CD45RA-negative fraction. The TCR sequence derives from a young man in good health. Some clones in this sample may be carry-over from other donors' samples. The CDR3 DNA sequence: TGTGCCAGCAGCGTAGGTAGCGGGATAGGGGGTGAGCAGTTCTTC. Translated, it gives CASSVGSGIGGEQFF.